This TCR beta chain was recorded in a study of immune cell composition in non-small cell lung cancer. Normal lung was taken at the farthest possible site, at least 3 cm from tumour. This table comes from immunoSEQ multiplex PCR, and its TCRdb copy is limited to in-frame clones, with some not included. The sample records around 3,500 clones, around 75% being singletons. The ends lost 4 bases at V and 2 bases at J; junction bases unmatched: 14. The germline V gene has CDR1 LGHNA and CDR2 YSLEER. The CDR3 is 17 residues long. The sequencing sample was made of non-adjacent lung tissue. The chain uses TRBV4-3 and TRBJ2-7, with 7 bases lining up with TRBD2. The receptor comes from a human donor with non-small cell lung cancer. The CDR3 bases are TGCGCCAGCAGCCCATCCACGTCAAGGACTAGACCCTACGAGCAGTACTTC. Protein: CASSPSTSRTRPYEQYF.